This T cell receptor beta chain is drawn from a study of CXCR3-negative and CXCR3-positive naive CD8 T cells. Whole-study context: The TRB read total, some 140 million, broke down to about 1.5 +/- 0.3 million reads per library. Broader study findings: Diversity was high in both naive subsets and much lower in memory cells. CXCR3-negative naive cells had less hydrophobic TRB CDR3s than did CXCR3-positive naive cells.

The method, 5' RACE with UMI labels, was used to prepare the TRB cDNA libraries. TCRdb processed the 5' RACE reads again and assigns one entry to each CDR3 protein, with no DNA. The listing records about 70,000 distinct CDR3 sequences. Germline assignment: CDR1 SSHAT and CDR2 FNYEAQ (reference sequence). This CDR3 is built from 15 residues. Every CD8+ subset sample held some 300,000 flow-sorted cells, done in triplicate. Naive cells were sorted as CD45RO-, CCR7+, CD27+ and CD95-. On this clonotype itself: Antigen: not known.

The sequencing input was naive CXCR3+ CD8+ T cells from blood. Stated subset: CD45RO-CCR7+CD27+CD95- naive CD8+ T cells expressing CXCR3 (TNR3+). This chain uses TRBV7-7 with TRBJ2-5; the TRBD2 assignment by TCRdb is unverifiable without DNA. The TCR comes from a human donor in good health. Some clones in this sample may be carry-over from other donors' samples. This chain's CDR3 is CASSLTLAGQETQCF.